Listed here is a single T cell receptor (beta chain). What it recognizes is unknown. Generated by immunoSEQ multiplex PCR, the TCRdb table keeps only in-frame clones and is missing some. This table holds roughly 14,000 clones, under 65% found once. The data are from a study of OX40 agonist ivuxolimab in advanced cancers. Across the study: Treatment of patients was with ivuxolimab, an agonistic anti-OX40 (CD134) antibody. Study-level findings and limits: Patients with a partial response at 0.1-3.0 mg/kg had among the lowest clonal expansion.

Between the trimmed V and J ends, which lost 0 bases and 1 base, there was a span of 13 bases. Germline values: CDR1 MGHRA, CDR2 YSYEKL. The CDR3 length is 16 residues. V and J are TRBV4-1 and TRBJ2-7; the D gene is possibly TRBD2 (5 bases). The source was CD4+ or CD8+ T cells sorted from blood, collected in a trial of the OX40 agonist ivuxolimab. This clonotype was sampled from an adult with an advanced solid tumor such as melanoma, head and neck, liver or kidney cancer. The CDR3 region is CASSQESDRGSYEQYF. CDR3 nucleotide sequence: TGCGCCAGCAGCCAAGAGTCGGACCGAGGGTCCTACGAGCAGTACTTC.